Each of the 23 T cell receptor beta chains below was sequenced from the same sample in a study of blood T cells in healthy people across ages. It was with a sample-barcoded 5' primer and a J-beta primer mix that a second PCR of about 6 to 12 cycles was run. TCRdb passed the 5' RACE reads through MiXCR, listing each CDR3 protein once. Here the sample spans roughly 720,000 distinct CDR3 sequences, 40% to 65% being singletons. Sequenced input: blood. All receptors derive from an older man in good health.

This clonotype was counted only a few times. The chain uses TRBV12-3 or TRBV12-4 and TRBJ2-4; 14 bases agree with TRBD2. The end of the DNA is better explained by TRBJ2-7, so the J call may be wrong. The CDR3 covers 16 residues. The CDR3 spells CASSSQGTSGSYEQYF. Here the CDR3 DNA reads TGTGCCAGCAGTTCTCAGGGGACTAGCGGGAGCTACGAGCAGTACTTC.

This clonotype was detected a few times. The CDR3 sequence: CASNPTGGEETQYF. The CDR3 DNA follows: TGTGCCAGCAACCCAACAGGGGGCGAAGAGACCCAGTACTTC. V and J are TRBV12-3 or TRBV12-4 and TRBJ2-5, with 9 bases fitting TRBD1. J was trimmed by 3 bases and V by 7 bases; bases with no gene match: 6. The CDR3 has 14 amino acids.

J is TRBJ2-7 and V is TRBV3-1; 14 bases are a match to TRBD2. The CDR3 runs to 15 residues. Losses at the gene ends were 2 bases for V and 6 bases for J; bases not matched to a gene: 3. Per germline, CDR1 LGHDT and CDR2 YNNKEL (reference sequence). CDR3 DNA sequence: TGTGCCAGCAGCCAACTGACTAGCGGGAGGGCCGAGCAGTACTTC. Translating gives CASSQLTSGRAEQYF.

The chain uses TRBV9 and TRBJ2-1, with a tentative D call TRBD2 (6 bases). There are 14 residues in the CDR3. Trimming removed 3 bases at V and 5 bases at J, with 12 bases between. CDR1 and CDR2 (germline): SGDLS, YYNGEE. The CDR3 region has the DNA TGTGCCAGCAGCGCCCGGGACTTACACAATGAGCAGTTCTTC. Translating gives CASSARDLHNEQFF.

This clonotype was detected many times. The rearrangement uses TRBV20-1 and TRBJ2-7, with TRBD2 matching over 11 bases. This CDR3 is 13 amino acids long. Germline V CDR1 and CDR2: DFQATT, SNEGSKA (reference sequence). V gave up 6 bases and J gave up 7 bases; unmatched junction bases: 8. CDR3: CSALSGRAEEQYF. CDR3 in DNA: TGCAGTGCCCTTAGCGGGAGGGCCGAAGAGCAGTACTTC.

This clonotype came up a few times. This rearrangement joins TRBV27 to TRBJ2-1; 11 bases fit TRBD1. Germline CDR1 and CDR2: MNHEY and SMNVEV (reference sequence). Trimming took 2 bases from V and 2 from J; bases not matched to a gene: 8. The CDR3 covers 18 residues. The CDR3: CASSLMWRTGGTYNEQFF. The CDR3 DNA reads as TGTGCCAGCAGTTTAATGTGGAGGACAGGGGGCACCTACAATGAGCAGTTCTTC.

This clonotype turned up a few times. V gene TRBV20-1 combines with J gene TRBJ1-2; TRBD1 aligns across 8 bases. J lost 7 bases, V lost 1 base, and 8 bases had no gene match. Per the germline V gene, CDR1 is DFQATT and CDR2 is SNEGSKA (reference sequence). CDR3 length: 14 amino acids. As DNA, the CDR3 is TGCAGTGCTAGAGCGGACAGGGAGGGAGGTGGCTACACCTTC. Translated: CSARADREGGGYTF.

The chain recombines TRBV29-1 with TRBJ1-1, with D possibly matching TRBD1 (6 bases). Germline V gene lookup returns CDR1 SQVTM and CDR2 ANQGSEA. CDR3 size: 13 residues. Trimming stripped 7 bases from V and 0 bases from J, with 12 bases between. DNA for the CDR3: TGCAGCGCCTCGACAGGCATGAACACTGAAGCTTTCTTT. It yields the protein CSASTGMNTEAFF.

This clonotype was seen a single time. The CDR3 protein is CASSLSVYEQYF. The CDR3 DNA reads as TGTGCCAGCAGCTTAAGTGTTTACGAGCAGTACTTC. The chain uses TRBV7-2 and TRBJ2-5; D not resolved. The assigned J gene may be wrong: the sequence end matches TRBJ2-7 better. The CDR3 has 12 amino acids. CDR1 is SGHTA and CDR2 is FQGNSA in the germline V gene.

The chain uses TRBV6-6 and TRBJ2-3; TRBD2 matches at 7 bases. The CDR3 consists of 11 residues. Germline-derived CDR1 and CDR2 are MNHNY and SVGAGI (reference sequence). Losses at the gene ends were 6 bases for V and 14 bases for J; bases not matched to a gene: 8. DNA of the CDR3: TGTGCCAGCAGGTCCCGGGACTACGCGTATTTT. Its protein is CASRSRDYAYF.

The chain has TRBV29-1 and TRBJ2-7; 7 bases fit TRBD1. Per germline, CDR1 SQVTM and CDR2 ANQGSEA. The V gene end was trimmed by 4 bases and the J gene end by 2 bases; junction bases not matched to a gene: 2. This CDR3 has 12 residues. Here the CDR3 reads CSVVQGAYEQYF. The CDR3 DNA sequence: TGCAGCGTTGTGCAGGGGGCCTACGAGCAGTACTTC.

The V call is TRBV20-1, the J call TRBJ2-7, with D perhaps matching TRBD1 (6 bases). The CDR3 runs to 12 residues. Germline V CDR1 and CDR2: DFQATT, SNEGSKA (reference sequence). CDR3 region: CRGAKSSYEQYF. CDR3 DNA sequence: TGCAGGGGGGCGAAGAGCTCCTACGAGCAGTACTTC.

The chain joins TRBV20-1 to TRBJ2-7, with 15 nucleotides matching TRBD2. The J call may be faulty, since TRBJ2-5 better matches the DNA end. CDR1 is DFQATT and CDR2 is SNEGSKA in the germline V gene (reference sequence). The CDR3 contains 17 residues. This chain's CDR3 is CSARPGLAGGEGETQYF. The CDR3 DNA reads TGCAGTGCTAGGCCGGGACTAGCGGGAGGCGAGGGGGAGACCCAGTACTTC.

This clonotype was seen only a few times. The chain links TRBV18 to TRBJ2-1; 9 positions agree with TRBD1. V lost 4 bases to trimming and J lost 7 bases; unmatched junction nucleotides: 5. The germline gives CDR1 KGHSH, CDR2 LQKENI. The length of the CDR3 is 14 residues. CDR3 region: CASSLTGTGNEQFF. The CDR3 bases are TGTGCCAGCTCACTCACCGGGACAGGGAATGAGCAGTTCTTC.

This clonotype was seen more than once but under ten times. The chain recombines TRBV7-9 with TRBJ2-5; D unresolved. This CDR3 has 16 amino acids. Trimming removed 2 bases from V and 2 bases from J, with 15 bases in between. Germline lookup yields CDR1 SEHNR and CDR2 FQNEAQ (reference sequence). The CDR3 DNA reads as TGTGCCAGCAGCTTAACCCTGAACGACCTACAAGAGACCCAGTACTTC. It translates to CASSLTLNDLQETQYF.

The chain has TRBV11-3 and TRBJ2-1; tentatively, D is TRBD2 (6 bases). V was clipped by 4 bases and J by 8 bases, with 21 bases between them. CDR1 is SGHNT, CDR2 YENEEA, per germline. This CDR3 comprises 16 residues. The CDR3 region is CASSSRSGTWGDEQFF. DNA of the CDR3: TGTGCCAGCAGCTCCCGGTCGGGTACGTGGGGGGATGAGCAGTTCTTC.

The chain employs TRBV6-2 or TRBV6-3 and TRBJ2-3; D is unclear. Trimming left V 6 bases short and J 0 bases short, with 13 bases between. Germline V gene data show CDR1 as MNHEY and CDR2 as SVGEGT. CDR3 length: 15 amino acids. CDR3 in amino acids: CASRRSGVSTDTQYF. In DNA, the CDR3 is TGTGCCAGCAGGAGGTCCGGAGTTAGCACAGATACGCAGTATTTT.

The chain recombines TRBV29-1 with TRBJ2-3; TRBD2 agrees at 7 bases. Unmatched junction bases numbered 20, after V lost 6 bases and J lost 14 bases. The germline gives CDR1 SQVTM, CDR2 ANQGSEA. The CDR3 sequence is 14 residues long. The CDR3 loop is CSVPGTGGSRYAYF. DNA of the CDR3: TGCAGCGTCCCCGGGACTGGCGGGAGTAGATACGCGTATTTT.

This rearrangement joins TRBV4-1 to TRBJ2-7, with TRBD1 identical over 7 bases. CDR3 length: 15 residues. Germline CDR1 reads MGHRA; CDR2 reads YSYEKL. V shed 1 base and J 0 bases; nucleotides not matched to a gene: 3. The CDR3 DNA reads as TGCGCCAGCAGCCAAGTAGAGGGGGCCTCCTACGAGCAGTACTTC. Its protein product is CASSQVEGASYEQYF.

V gene TRBV9 combines with J gene TRBJ2-1; either TRBD1 or TRBD2 may fit D (5 bases each). Looked up from germline, CDR1 is SGDLS and CDR2 is YYNGEE. The V end was cut by 4 bases, the J end by 3 bases, with 14 bases between. The CDR3 length is 15 residues. In DNA form, the CDR3 reads TGTGCCAGCAGCCGCCCTCGAGGGGACTACAATGAGCAGTTCTTC. Protein: CASSRPRGDYNEQFF.

The chain has TRBV29-1 and TRBJ2-5; 7 nucleotides agree with TRBD2. The DNA matches TRBJ2-7 better at its end, which makes the J call doubtful. Per germline, CDR1 SQVTM and CDR2 ANQGSEA. CDR3 length: 12 residues. The CDR3 bases are TGCAGCGTTCGTAGCGGGCGAAACGAGCAGTACTTC. It yields the protein CSVRSGRNEQYF.

This clonotype was seen just once. V gene TRBV7-2 combines with J gene TRBJ2-1; a weak D match, TRBD2 (6 bases). Germline V gene sequence: CDR1 SGHTA, CDR2 FQGNSA. V lost 5 bases and J lost 0, with 14 bases in between. The CDR3 spans 16 residues. The CDR3: CASSKLRGSSYNEQFF. DNA of the CDR3: TGTGCCAGCAGCAAACTACGGGGGAGCTCCTACAATGAGCAGTTCTTC.

In DNA, the CDR3 is TGCAGTGCCCCCGGGGTAGCGGGAGGGGCAGGCGAGCAGTACTTC. It specifies CSAPGVAGGAGEQYF. The J gene is TRBJ2-7, the V gene TRBV20-1; 11 bases are shared with TRBD2. CDR1 is DFQATT and CDR2 is SNEGSKA in the germline V gene (reference sequence). V lost 6 bases to trimming and J lost 6 bases; unmatched junction nucleotides: 13. CDR3 length: 15 residues.